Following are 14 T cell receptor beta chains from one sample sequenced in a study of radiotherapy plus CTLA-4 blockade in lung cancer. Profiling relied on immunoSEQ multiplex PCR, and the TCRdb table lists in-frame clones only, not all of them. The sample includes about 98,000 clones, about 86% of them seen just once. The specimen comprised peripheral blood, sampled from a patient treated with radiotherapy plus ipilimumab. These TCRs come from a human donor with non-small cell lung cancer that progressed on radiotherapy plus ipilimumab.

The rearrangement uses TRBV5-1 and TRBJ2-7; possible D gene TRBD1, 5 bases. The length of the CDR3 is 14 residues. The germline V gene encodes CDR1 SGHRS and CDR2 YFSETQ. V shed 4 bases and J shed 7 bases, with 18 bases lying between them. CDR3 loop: CASSPAGSFMEQYF. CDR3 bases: TGCGCCAGCAGCCCGGCAGGGTCATTTATGGAGCAGTACTTC.

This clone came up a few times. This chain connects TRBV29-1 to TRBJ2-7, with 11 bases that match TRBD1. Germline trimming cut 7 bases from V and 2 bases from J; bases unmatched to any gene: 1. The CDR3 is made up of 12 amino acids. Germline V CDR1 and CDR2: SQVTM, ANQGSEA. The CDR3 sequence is CSGGQGAYEQYF. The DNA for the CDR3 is TGCAGCGGGGGACAGGGGGCCTACGAGCAGTACTTC.

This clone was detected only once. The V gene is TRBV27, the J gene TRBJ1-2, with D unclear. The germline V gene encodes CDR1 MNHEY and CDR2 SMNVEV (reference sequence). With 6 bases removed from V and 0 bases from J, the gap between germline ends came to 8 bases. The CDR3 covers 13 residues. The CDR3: CASSPAANYGYTF. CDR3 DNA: TGTGCCAGCAGCCCCGCCGCTAACTATGGCTACACCTTC.

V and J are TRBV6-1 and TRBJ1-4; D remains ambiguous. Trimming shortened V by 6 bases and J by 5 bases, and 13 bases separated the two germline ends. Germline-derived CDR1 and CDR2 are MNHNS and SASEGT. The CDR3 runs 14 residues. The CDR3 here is CASRTRTENEKLFF. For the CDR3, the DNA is TGTGCCAGCAGGACACGGACGGAAAATGAAAAACTGTTTTTT.

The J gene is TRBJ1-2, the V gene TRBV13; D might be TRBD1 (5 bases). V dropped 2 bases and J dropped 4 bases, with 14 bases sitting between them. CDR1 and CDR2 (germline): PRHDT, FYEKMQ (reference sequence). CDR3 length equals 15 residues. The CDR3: CASSLNTLGGYGYTF. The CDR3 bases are TGTGCCAGCAGCTTAAACACTCTGGGGGGCTATGGCTACACCTTC.

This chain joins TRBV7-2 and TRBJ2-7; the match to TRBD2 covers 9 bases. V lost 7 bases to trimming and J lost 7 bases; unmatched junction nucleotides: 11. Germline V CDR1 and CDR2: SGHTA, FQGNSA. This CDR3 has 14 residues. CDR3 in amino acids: CASTPAGGPWEQYF. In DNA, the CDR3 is TGTGCCAGCACGCCTGCGGGAGGGCCGTGGGAGCAGTACTTC.

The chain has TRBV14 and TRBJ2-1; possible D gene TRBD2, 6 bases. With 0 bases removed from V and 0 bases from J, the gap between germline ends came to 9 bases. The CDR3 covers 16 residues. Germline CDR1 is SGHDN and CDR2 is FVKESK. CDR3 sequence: CASSQDRLGSYNEQFF. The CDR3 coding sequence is TGTGCCAGCAGCCAAGATAGACTAGGCTCCTACAATGAGCAGTTCTTC.

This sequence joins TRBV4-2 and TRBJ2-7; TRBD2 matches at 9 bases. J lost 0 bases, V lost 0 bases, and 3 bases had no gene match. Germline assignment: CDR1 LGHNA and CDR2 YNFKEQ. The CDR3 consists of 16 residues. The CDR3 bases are TGTGCCAGCAGCCAAGATCTAGCGGGGACCTCCTACGAGCAGTACTTC. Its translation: CASSQDLAGTSYEQYF.

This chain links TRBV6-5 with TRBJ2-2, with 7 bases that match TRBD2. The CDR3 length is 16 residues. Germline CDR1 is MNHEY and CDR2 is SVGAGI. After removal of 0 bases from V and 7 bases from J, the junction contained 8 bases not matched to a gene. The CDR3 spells CASSYSTREFFGELFF. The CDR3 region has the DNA TGTGCCAGCAGTTACTCGACGCGGGAGTTCTTCGGGGAGCTGTTTTTT.

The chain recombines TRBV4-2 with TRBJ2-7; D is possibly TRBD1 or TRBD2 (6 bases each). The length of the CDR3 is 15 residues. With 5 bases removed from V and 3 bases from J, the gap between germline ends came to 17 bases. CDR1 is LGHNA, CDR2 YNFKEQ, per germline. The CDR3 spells CASSTRTGGGYEQYF. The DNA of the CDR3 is TGTGCCAGCAGCACAAGGACCGGAGGGGGCTACGAGCAGTACTTC.

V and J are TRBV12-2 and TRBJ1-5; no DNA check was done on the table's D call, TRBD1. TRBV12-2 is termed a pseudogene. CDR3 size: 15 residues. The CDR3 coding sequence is TGTGCAAGTCGCTTTTGCAGGGGGACGGATCAGCCCCAGCATTTT. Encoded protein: CASRFCRGTDQPQHF.

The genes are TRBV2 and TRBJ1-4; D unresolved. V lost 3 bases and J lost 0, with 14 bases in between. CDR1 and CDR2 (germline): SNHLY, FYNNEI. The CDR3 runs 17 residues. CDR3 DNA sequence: TGTGCCAGCAGTGATGCCGGGATGAATCCAACTAATGAAAAACTGTTTTTT. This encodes CASSDAGMNPTNEKLFF.

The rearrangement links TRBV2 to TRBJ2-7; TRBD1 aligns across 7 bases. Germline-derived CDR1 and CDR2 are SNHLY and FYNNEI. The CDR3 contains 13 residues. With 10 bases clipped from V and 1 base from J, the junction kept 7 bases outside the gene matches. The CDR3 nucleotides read TGTGCCACCGGGACAGAGTTTTCCTACGAGCAGTACTTC. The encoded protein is CATGTEFSYEQYF.

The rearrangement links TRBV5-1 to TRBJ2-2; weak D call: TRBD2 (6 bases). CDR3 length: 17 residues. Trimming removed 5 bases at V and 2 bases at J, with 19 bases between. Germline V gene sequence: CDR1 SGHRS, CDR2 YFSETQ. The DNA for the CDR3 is TGCGCCAGCAGATTTAGAACGGGGGATACTAACACCGGGGAGCTGTTTTTT. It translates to CASRFRTGDTNTGELFF.